This T cell receptor beta chain was captured in a study of cytomegalovirus exposure and HLA in healthy donors. Study-level results: Later analysis demonstrated an association between a missense DCLRE1C variant and TCR beta V- and J-gene trimming. Listed as cytomegalovirus-associated were 150 or so TCR beta chains.

Both 60 Vbeta primers and 13 Jbeta primers went into the PCR. As handled by the study authors: Tens of millions of unique TCR beta chains, roughly 10 million shared, were counted in a later analysis. TCRdb's copy holds only in-frame clones and misses some; the assay was immunoSEQ multiplex PCR. From that table come the V and J calls and clone size; the DNA was used to work out D and trimming. The table includes around 200,000 clones, 80% detected once. J gave up 6 bases and V 2 bases, and 8 bases lay outside the gene matches. CDR3 size: 17 residues. Germline loops: CDR1 MNHNS, CDR2 SASEGT. All the people who gave samples were healthy bone marrow donors. Comments on this clone: Its antigen is undetermined.

The rearrangement joins TRBV6-1 to TRBJ1-5; TRBD1 matches 12 bases. This clonotype was obtained from a boy between 5 and 17 years old in good health and CMV-seronegative. Sequenced material: PBMCs. The CDR3 loop is CASSERNPGQGAQPQHF. For the CDR3, the DNA is TGTGCCAGCAGTGAAAGAAATCCGGGACAGGGGGCTCAGCCCCAGCATTTT.